The 21 T cell receptor beta chains below all came from one sample that was sequenced in a study of OX40 agonist ivuxolimab in advanced cancers. Measured with immunoSEQ multiplex PCR; TCRdb has only the in-frame clones, and not every one. The sample contains about 60,000 clones, over 80% of which appear only once. The sample here was CD4+ or CD8+ T cells sorted from blood, taken in a trial of the OX40 agonist ivuxolimab. The source of these receptors is an adult with an advanced solid tumor such as melanoma, head and neck, liver or kidney cancer.

The gene calls are TRBV6-5 and TRBJ1-1; D is unclear. Trimming left V 6 bases short and J 0 bases short, with 11 bases between. This CDR3 spans 14 amino acids. The germline V gene has CDR1 MNHEY and CDR2 SVGAGI. CDR3 nucleotides: TGTGCCAGCAGCCTCAGTCGTTTGAACACTGAAGCTTTCTTT. Protein product: CASSLSRLNTEAFF.

The gene calls are TRBV5-1 and TRBJ2-2, with 9 bases aligning to TRBD2. The CDR3 is made up of 18 amino acids. V was pared by 4 bases and J by 4 bases, with 14 bases of the junction left unmatched. Germline V gene data show CDR1 as SGHRS and CDR2 as YFSETQ. The CDR3 loop reads CASSNHPSGTLGTGELFF. As DNA, the CDR3 is TGCGCCAGCAGCAACCACCCTAGCGGGACATTGGGCACCGGGGAGCTGTTTTTT. The full variable domain, rest sourced from reference TRBV5-1 and TRBJ2-2, is KAGVTQTPRYLIKTRGQQVTLSCSPISGHRSVSWYQQTPGQGLQFLFEYFSETQRNKGNFPGRFSGRQFSNSRSEMNVSTLELGDSALYLCASSNHPSGTLGTGELFFGEGSRLTVL.

This chain joins TRBV10-3 and TRBJ1-1; a possible D gene is TRBD1 (5 bases). The CDR3 is made up of 15 amino acids. Germline V CDR1 and CDR2: ENHRY, SYGVKD. V lost 4 bases and J lost 3, with 15 bases in between. The CDR3 region has the DNA TGTGCCATCAGTGGATTGGGACCTGCGGACACTGAAGCTTTCTTT. Residues: CAISGLGPADTEAFF.

CDR3 in amino acids: CAISEGTSGANEQFF. The CDR3 DNA follows: TGTGCCATCAGTGAGGGGACTAGCGGGGCCAATGAGCAGTTCTTC. The V call is TRBV10-3, the J call TRBJ2-1, with 13 bases fitting TRBD2. This CDR3 comprises 15 residues. Germline CDR1 reads ENHRY; CDR2 reads SYGVKD. V dropped 2 bases and J dropped 6; count of bases not matched to a gene: 1.

The chain is built from TRBV9 and TRBJ2-5; TRBD2 is a possible D gene (6 bases). The V end was cut by 4 bases, the J end by 3 bases, with 13 bases between. The germline gives CDR1 SGDLS, CDR2 YYNGEE. The CDR3 totals 14 residues. This chain's CDR3 is CASSPRIAEETQYF. CDR3 sequence (DNA): TGTGCCAGCAGCCCCCGGATAGCGGAAGAGACCCAGTACTTC.

The rearrangement uses TRBV9 and TRBJ2-2; unclear D gene. Trimming left V 6 bases short and J 1 base short, with 10 bases between. CDR1 is SGDLS and CDR2 is YYNGEE in the germline V gene. This CDR3 has 14 amino acids. The CDR3 region is CASNENENTGELFF. Written as DNA, the CDR3 is TGTGCCAGCAACGAAAACGAGAACACCGGGGAGCTGTTTTTT.

The chain links TRBV11-2 to TRBJ2-1, with D hard to call. This CDR3 is 14 amino acids long. With 6 bases removed from V and 0 bases from J, the gap between germline ends came to 9 bases. Looked up from germline, CDR1 is SGHAT and CDR2 is FQNNGV. The CDR3 loop is CASRAGSSYNEQFF. In DNA, the CDR3 is TGTGCCAGCAGAGCTGGAAGCTCCTACAATGAGCAGTTCTTC.

V usage is TRBV5-1 and J usage is TRBJ2-7; TRBD2 agrees at 10 bases. The V and J ends lost 4 bases and 4 bases, in that order; junction bases with no gene match: 14. CDR1 and CDR2 (germline): SGHRS, YFSETQ. This CDR3 is 17 amino acids long. DNA of the CDR3: TGCGCCAGCAGCCGACAGGTGCTAGCGGGAGAGAAGTACGAGCAGTACTTC. This sequence encodes CASSRQVLAGEKYEQYF.

The chain joins TRBV30 to TRBJ2-7; D uncertain. The length of the CDR3 is 15 residues. Between the trimmed V and J ends, which lost 2 bases and 7 bases, there was a span of 21 bases. Germline CDR1 reads GTSNPN; CDR2 reads SVGIG (reference sequence). The CDR3 sequence: CAWSRGGPHLREQYF. CDR3 DNA: TGTGCCTGGAGTAGAGGTGGGCCTCACCTCCGGGAGCAGTACTTC.

This clone was observed a single time. The V call is TRBV4-1, the J call TRBJ2-3, with 12 bases aligning to TRBD2. The germline CDR1 and CDR2 sequences are MGHRA and YSYEKL. The CDR3 is 16 amino acids. V dropped 2 bases and J dropped 4; count of bases not matched to a gene: 4. The CDR3 region has the DNA TGCGCCAGCAGCCAACCTAGCGGGGGGGCCGCAGATACGCAGTATTTT. This codes for CASSQPSGGAADTQYF.

The chain uses TRBV30 and TRBJ1-6; D call uncertain. V was clipped by 0 bases and J by 7 bases, with 10 bases between them. CDR1 is GTSNPN, CDR2 SVGIG, per germline (reference sequence). The CDR3 sequence is 14 residues long. CDR3 amino acids: CAWSVPGRNSPLHF. In DNA, the CDR3 is TGTGCCTGGAGTGTCCCCGGTCGCAATTCACCCCTCCACTTT.

This chain links TRBV5-6 with TRBJ2-1, with D perhaps given as TRBD1 or TRBD2 (5 bases each). The ends were cut back, 4 bases at V and 5 bases at J, with 13 bases in the middle. Germline loops: CDR1 SGHDT, CDR2 YYEEEE. The CDR3 has 14 amino acids. The CDR3 sequence: CASSTWDLDNEQFF. CDR3 DNA sequence: TGTGCCAGCAGCACCTGGGACCTCGACAATGAGCAGTTCTTC. Looking up the rest from reference TRBV5-6 and TRBJ2-1 gives the full variable domain: DAGVTQSPTHLIKTRGQQVTLRCSPKSGHDTVSWYQQALGQGPQFIFQYYEEEERQRGNFPDRFSGHQFPNYSSELNVNALLLGDSALYLCASSTWDLDNEQFFGPGTRLTVL.

This clone was counted between two and nine times. The chain carries TRBV6-4 and TRBJ2-1, with D perhaps assigned TRBD1 or TRBD2 (5 bases each). The V and J ends lost 1 base and 6 bases respectively, with 13 bases between them. Germline-derived CDR1 and CDR2 are MRHNA and SNTAGT. The CDR3 sequence is 15 residues long. The CDR3 nucleotides are TGTGCCAGCAGTGACTGGGGGAGTCCCTTCAATGAGCAGTTCTTC. It encodes CASSDWGSPFNEQFF.

The chain couples TRBV5-1 to TRBJ1-1; 9 nucleotides line up with TRBD1. In germline, CDR1 is SGHRS, CDR2 YFSETQ. This CDR3 region has 15 residues. The junction had 8 bases not matched to a gene; V was cut back by 5 bases and J by 3 bases. CDR3 sequence (DNA): TGCGCCAGCAGTCGTAGACAGGGGGGGGACACTGAAGCTTTCTTT. Its protein product is CASSRRQGGDTEAFF.

The chain uses TRBV7-2 and TRBJ1-2; D gene ambiguous. CDR1 SGHTA and CDR2 FQGNSA come from the germline V gene. The CDR3 totals 13 residues. V lost 1 base to trimming and J lost 4 bases, with 7 bases between them. DNA for the CDR3: TGTGCCAGCAGCTTAGAGGCAGTCTATGGCTACACCTTC. Its protein is CASSLEAVYGYTF.

The J gene is TRBJ2-7, the V gene TRBV11-2; possible D gene TRBD1, 5 bases. V lost 3 bases, J lost 7 bases, and 13 bases lay in between. Per germline, CDR1 SGHAT and CDR2 FQNNGV. The CDR3 totals 13 residues. In DNA form, the CDR3 reads TGTGCCAGCAGCTTCAGGGTGGGTGGGGAGCAGTACTTC. Translation gives CASSFRVGGEQYF. The entire variable domain, with the rest obtained from reference TRBV11-2 and TRBJ2-7, is as follows: EAGVAQSPRYKIIEKRQSVAFWCNPISGHATLYWYQQILGQGPKLLIQFQNNGVVDDSQLPKDRFSAERLKGVDSTLKIQPAKLEDSAVYLCASSFRVGGEQYFGPGTRLTVT.

This chain links TRBV7-3 with TRBJ1-5; 7 bases are shared with TRBD1. This CDR3 is built from 16 residues. The germline V gene encodes CDR1 SGHTA and CDR2 FQGTGA. With 4 bases clipped from V and 7 bases from J, the junction kept 13 bases outside the gene matches. CDR3 sequence reads: CASSWEPTGRGQPQHF. CDR3 in DNA: TGTGCCAGCAGCTGGGAGCCGACAGGGAGGGGGCAGCCCCAGCATTTT.

V usage is TRBV5-1 and J usage is TRBJ2-2, with 8 bases matching TRBD1. Germline V gene lookup returns CDR1 SGHRS and CDR2 YFSETQ. CDR3 length equals 17 residues. V shed 2 bases and J 3 bases; nucleotides not matched to a gene: 9. The CDR3 DNA follows: TGCGCCAGCAGCTTCGAGAAGACAGGGGTAGACACCGGGGAGCTGTTTTTT. As protein: CASSFEKTGVDTGELFF.

This chain joins TRBV10-1 and TRBJ1-2, with 12 positions matching TRBD1. This CDR3 is 14 amino acids long. Germline CDR1 is WNHNN and CDR2 is SYGVQD (reference sequence). After removal of 5 bases from V and 7 bases from J, the junction contained 5 bases not matched to a gene. Here the CDR3 DNA reads TGCGCCAGCAGTCCGGGACAGGGGGCGCTTGGCTACACCTTC. Its protein is CASSPGQGALGYTF.

This clone was observed once. The chain links TRBV11-3 to TRBJ2-2; the match to TRBD2 covers 13 bases. The trim removed 6 bases at V and 3 bases at J, leaving 7 bases unmatched. The CDR3 consists of 17 residues. Germline V gene data show CDR1 as SGHNT and CDR2 as YENEEA. CDR3 loop: CASRTSGRAQDTGELFF. CDR3 DNA: TGTGCCAGCAGAACTAGCGGGAGGGCCCAGGACACCGGGGAGCTGTTTTTT.

This clone turned up a few times. The gene calls are TRBV25-1 and TRBJ2-5; TRBD2 matches 10 bases. CDR1 and CDR2 from the germline V gene are MGHDK and SYGVNS. The CDR3 extends over 15 amino acids. V lost 1 base to trimming and J lost 5 bases; unmatched junction nucleotides: 4. The CDR3: CASSESRGLAETQYF. DNA of the CDR3: TGTGCCAGCAGTGAATCTCGGGGACTAGCGGAGACCCAGTACTTC.